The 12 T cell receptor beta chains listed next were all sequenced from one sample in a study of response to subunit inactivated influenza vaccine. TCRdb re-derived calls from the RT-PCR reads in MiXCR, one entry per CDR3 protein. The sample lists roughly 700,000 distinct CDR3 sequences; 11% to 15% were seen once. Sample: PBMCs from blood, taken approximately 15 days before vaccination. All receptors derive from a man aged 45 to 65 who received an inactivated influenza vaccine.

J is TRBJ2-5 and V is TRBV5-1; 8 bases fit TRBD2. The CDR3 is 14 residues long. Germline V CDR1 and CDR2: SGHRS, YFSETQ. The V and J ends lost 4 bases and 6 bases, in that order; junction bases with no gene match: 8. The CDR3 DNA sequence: TGCGCCAGCAGCCTCAAGCGGGAGTCGAAGACCCAGTACTTC. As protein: CASSLKRESKTQYF. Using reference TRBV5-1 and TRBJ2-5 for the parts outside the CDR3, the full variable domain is KAGVTQTPRYLIKTRGQQVTLSCSPISGHRSVSWYQQTPGQGLQFLFEYFSETQRNKGNFPGRFSGRQFSNSRSEMNVSTLELGDSALYLCASSLKRESKTQYFGPGTRLLVL.

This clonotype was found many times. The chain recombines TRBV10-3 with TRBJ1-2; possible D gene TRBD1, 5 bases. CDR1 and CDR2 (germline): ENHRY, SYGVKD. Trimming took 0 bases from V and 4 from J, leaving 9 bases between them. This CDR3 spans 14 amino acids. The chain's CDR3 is CAISESGGSYGYTF. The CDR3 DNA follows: TGTGCCATCAGTGAGTCGGGGGGTAGCTATGGCTACACCTTC.

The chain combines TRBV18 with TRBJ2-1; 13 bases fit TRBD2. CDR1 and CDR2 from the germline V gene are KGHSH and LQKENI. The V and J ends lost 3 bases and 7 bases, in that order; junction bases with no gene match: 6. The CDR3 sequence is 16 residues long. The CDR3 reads CASSPEGLAGWNEQFF. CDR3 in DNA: TGTGCCAGCTCACCCGAGGGACTAGCGGGGTGGAATGAGCAGTTCTTC.

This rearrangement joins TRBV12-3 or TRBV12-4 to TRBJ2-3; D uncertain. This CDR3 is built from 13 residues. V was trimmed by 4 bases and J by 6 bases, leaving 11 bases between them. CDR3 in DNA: TGTGCCAGCAGTTCGGACCGGTGGGATACGCAGTATTTT. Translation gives CASSSDRWDTQYF.

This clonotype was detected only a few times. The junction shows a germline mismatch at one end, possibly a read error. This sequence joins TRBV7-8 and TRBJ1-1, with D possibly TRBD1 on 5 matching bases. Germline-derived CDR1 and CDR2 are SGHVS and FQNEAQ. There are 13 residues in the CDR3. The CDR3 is CASSLGGFGTMLF. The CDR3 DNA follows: TGTGCCAGCAGCTTAGGAGGGTTTGGGACGATGCTCTTT.

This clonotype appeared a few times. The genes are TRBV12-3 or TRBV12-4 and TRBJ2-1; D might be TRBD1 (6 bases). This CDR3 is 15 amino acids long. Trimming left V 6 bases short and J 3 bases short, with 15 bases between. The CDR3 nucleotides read TGTGCCAGCAGGAGGGGGACGGCCGACTACAATGAGCAGTTCTTC. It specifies CASRRGTADYNEQFF.

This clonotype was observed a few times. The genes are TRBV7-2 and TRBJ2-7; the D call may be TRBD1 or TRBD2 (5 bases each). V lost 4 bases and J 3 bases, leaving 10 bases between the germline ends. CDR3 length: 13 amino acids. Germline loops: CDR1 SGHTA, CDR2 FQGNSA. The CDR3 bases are TGTGCCAGCAGCTGGGGCGGGCTCTACGAGCAGTACTTC. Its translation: CASSWGGLYEQYF.

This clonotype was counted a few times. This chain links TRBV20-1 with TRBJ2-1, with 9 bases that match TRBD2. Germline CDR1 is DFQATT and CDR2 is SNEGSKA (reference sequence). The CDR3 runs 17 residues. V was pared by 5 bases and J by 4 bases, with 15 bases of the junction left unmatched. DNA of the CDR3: TGCAGTGCTCCGACCGGGACGGCTAGCGGGACTTACAATGAGCAGTTCTTC. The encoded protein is CSAPTGTASGTYNEQFF.

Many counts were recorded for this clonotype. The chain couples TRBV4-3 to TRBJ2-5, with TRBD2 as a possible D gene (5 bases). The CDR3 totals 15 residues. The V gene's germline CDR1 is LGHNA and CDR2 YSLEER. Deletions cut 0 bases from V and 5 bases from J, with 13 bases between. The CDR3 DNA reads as TGCGCCAGCAGCCAAGATCATAACCAGCGGGAGACCCAGTACTTC. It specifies CASSQDHNQRETQYF.

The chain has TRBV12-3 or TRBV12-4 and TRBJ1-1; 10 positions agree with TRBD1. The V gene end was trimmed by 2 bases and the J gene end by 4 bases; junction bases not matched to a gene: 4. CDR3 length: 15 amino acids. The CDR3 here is CASSLSGTGVTEAFF. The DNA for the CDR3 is TGTGCCAGCAGTTTATCCGGGACAGGGGTCACTGAAGCTTTCTTT.

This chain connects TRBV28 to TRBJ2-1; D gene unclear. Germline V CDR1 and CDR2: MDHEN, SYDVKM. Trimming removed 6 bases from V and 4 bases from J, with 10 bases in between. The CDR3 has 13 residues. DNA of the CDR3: TGTGCCAGCAGCCCCTGGGGATACAATGAGCAGTTCTTC. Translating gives CASSPWGYNEQFF. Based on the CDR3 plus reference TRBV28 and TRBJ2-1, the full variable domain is DVKVTQSSRYLVKRTGEKVFLECVQDMDHENMFWYRQDPGLGLRLIYFSYDVKMKEKGDIPEGYSVSREKKERFSLILESASTNQTSMYLCASSPWGYNEQFFGPGTRLTVL.

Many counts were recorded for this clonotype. CDR3 coding DNA: TGTGCCAGCAGTGTAGGGGATAATTCACCCCTCCACTTT. Protein: CASSVGDNSPLHF. J is TRBJ1-6 and V is TRBV12-3 or TRBV12-4; possibly TRBD1 for D (5 bases). Trimming removed 5 bases at V and 5 bases at J, with 7 bases between. The CDR3 is made up of 13 amino acids.